These 16 T cell receptor beta chains came from one sample sequenced in a study of control samples from healthy donors and cancer patients. Assay: immunoSEQ multiplex PCR; the TCRdb copy retains only in-frame clones and omits some. This sample has 50,000 to 65,000 clones; more than 85% occur once, and the top ten carry approximately 0.95%. The material sequenced was PBMCs. The source of these receptors is a man aged 30 to 45 with colorectal cancer.

This chain uses TRBV6-5 with TRBJ1-1; TRBD1 might be the D (5 bases). The CDR3 extends over 14 amino acids. V lost 6 bases, J lost 3 bases, and 14 bases lay in between. Germline CDR1 reads MNHEY; CDR2 reads SVGAGI. The DNA for the CDR3 is TGTGCCAGCAGCCATCACTTGGGGGACACTGAAGCTTTCTTT. Translation gives CASSHHLGDTEAFF.

This sequence joins TRBV6-2 or TRBV6-3 and TRBJ2-3; 7 bases match TRBD2. Trimming at V came to 2 bases and at J to 2 bases, leaving 10 bases not matched to a gene. The CDR3 is 17 amino acids. Germline V CDR1 and CDR2: MNHEY, SVGEGT. In nucleotides, the CDR3 is TGTGCCAGCAGTTACCCGAGCGGGGCAGGCACCACAGATACGCAGTATTTT. Its translation is CASSYPSGAGTTDTQYF.

V usage is TRBV6-2 or TRBV6-3 and J usage is TRBJ2-1; D is unclear. V was cut by 6 bases and J by 1 base, with 13 bases left in between. Germline assignment: CDR1 MNHEY and CDR2 SVGEGT. The CDR3 has 15 amino acids. In DNA, the CDR3 is TGTGCCAGCAGCGCAGCCCTAAGATCCTACAATGAGCAGTTCTTC. This encodes CASSAALRSYNEQFF.

The chain has TRBV7-8 and TRBJ2-3; tentative D call: TRBD1 (5 bases). Germline V gene sequence: CDR1 SGHVS, CDR2 FQNEAQ. This CDR3 is built from 14 residues. The V and J ends lost 1 base and 4 bases respectively, with 9 bases between them. This CDR3 is CASSLEVQADTQYF. The CDR3 region has the DNA TGTGCCAGCAGCTTAGAGGTACAGGCAGATACGCAGTATTTT.

The rearrangement uses TRBV29-1 and TRBJ2-3, with D unresolved. Trimming left V 6 bases short and J 0 bases short, with 13 bases between. CDR3 length: 14 residues. The germline V gene has CDR1 SQVTM and CDR2 ANQGSEA. The CDR3: CSVEPADSTDTQYF. CDR3 DNA: TGCAGCGTCGAACCCGCCGACAGCACAGATACGCAGTATTTT.

The chain has TRBV4-1 and TRBJ1-2; D gene uncertain. CDR1 is MGHRA and CDR2 is YSYEKL in the germline V gene. Trimming cost V 4 bases and J 6 bases, with 15 bases left between them. The CDR3 has 14 amino acids. DNA for the CDR3: TGCGCCAGCAGCCTCACTCCCCAAGGAAATGGCTACACCTTC. This gives the protein CASSLTPQGNGYTF.

The rearrangement links TRBV14 to TRBJ1-2, with 7 bases that match TRBD1. This CDR3 has 17 amino acids. Trimming cost V 4 bases and J 0 bases; bases outside gene matches: 11. The germline V gene encodes CDR1 SGHDN and CDR2 FVKESK. The chain's CDR3 is CASSPRQGWVANYGYTF. The CDR3 nucleotides are TGTGCCAGCAGCCCCAGACAGGGTTGGGTCGCTAACTATGGCTACACCTTC.

J is TRBJ1-6 and V is TRBV25-1, with 9 bases lining up with TRBD1. J gave up 9 bases and V 5 bases, and 5 bases lay outside the gene matches. The CDR3 length is 14 residues. Germline V gene sequence: CDR1 MGHDK, CDR2 SYGVNS. The CDR3, as DNA: TGTGCCAGCAGTTCCGGGACAGGGAGTTCACCCCTCCACTTT. Translating gives CASSSGTGSSPLHF.

This sequence joins TRBV5-1 and TRBJ1-2; tentatively, D is TRBD1 (5 bases). Trimming took 4 bases from V and 3 from J, leaving 19 bases between them. From germline, CDR1 is SGHRS and CDR2 YFSETQ. The CDR3 runs to 16 residues. For the CDR3, the DNA is TGCGCCAGCAGCCCTAGACTCCTCCCGGGGGACTATGGCTACACCTTC. Its protein product is CASSPRLLPGDYGYTF.

The chain links TRBV2 to TRBJ2-3; the D is unclear. CDR1 and CDR2 from the germline V gene are SNHLY and FYNNEI. The CDR3 runs 12 residues. V was pared by 3 bases and J by 3 bases, with 4 bases between. The CDR3 nucleotides are TGTGCCAGCAGTGAGCCTACAGATACGCAGTATTTT. Translated, it gives CASSEPTDTQYF.

The CDR3 DNA reads as TGTGCCAGCACTCAGACGGACGCCTACGAGCAGTACTTC. Its protein is CASTQTDAYEQYF. The chain has TRBV25-1 and TRBJ2-7, with no clear D. The CDR3 loop spans 13 amino acids. Germline V gene data show CDR1 as MGHDK and CDR2 as SYGVNS. Trimming pared 7 bases from V and 2 bases from J, leaving 12 bases between.

The chain carries TRBV3-1 (or the pseudogene TRBV3-2) and TRBJ2-1; D is ambiguous. Germline CDR1 reads LGHDT; CDR2 reads YNNKEL (reference sequence). Trimming stripped 0 bases from V and 8 bases from J, with 11 bases between. The CDR3 is 14 amino acids. The CDR3, as DNA: TGTGCCAGCAGCCAAGAAGCTAGAATGCATGAGCAGTTCTTC. Translated, it gives CASSQEARMHEQFF.

Notes on this clone: Other DNA sequences in the sample encode the same CDR3. This rearrangement joins TRBV15 to TRBJ1-5; D unclear. The CDR3 covers 16 residues. Per the germline V gene, CDR1 is LNHNV and CDR2 is YYDKDF (reference sequence). Trimming removed 0 bases at V and 7 bases at J, with 16 bases between. The CDR3 is CATSRDFGGWEQPQHF. The CDR3 DNA reads TGTGCCACCAGCAGAGATTTTGGAGGGTGGGAGCAGCCCCAGCATTTT.

In nucleotides, the CDR3 is TGTGCCAGCAGCCGAGATTACACCGGGGAGCTGTTTTTT. It encodes CASSRDYTGELFF. This chain links TRBV7-2 with TRBJ2-2; D unclear. Trimming removed 5 bases at V and 3 bases at J, with 7 bases between. CDR1 is SGHTA, CDR2 FQGNSA, per germline. This CDR3 has 13 residues.

This clone appeared a single time. The DNA for the CDR3 is TGCGCCAGCAGCCAAGTGGGCCTAGCGGGGGGGGCTGGGGCCAACGTCCTGACTTTC. This translates into CASSQVGLAGGAGANVLTF. V and J are TRBV4-3 and TRBJ2-6, with 12 bases lining up with TRBD2. The length of the CDR3 is 19 residues. The V gene end was trimmed by 1 base and the J gene end by 2 bases; junction bases not matched to a gene: 6. Germline V gene data show CDR1 as LGHNA and CDR2 as YSLEER.

The chain has TRBV10-2 and TRBJ2-1; 9 positions match TRBD2. The CDR3 is made up of 13 amino acids. The junction had 1 base not matched to a gene; V was cut back by 4 bases and J by 6 bases. Germline CDR1 is WSHSY and CDR2 is SAAADI. In DNA, the CDR3 is TGCGCCAGCAGTGGACTAGCGGCCAATGAGCAGTTCTTC. Amino acids: CASSGLAANEQFF.